The TCR beta chain under discussion was sequenced for a study of T cell responses to AZD1222 COVID-19 vaccine (dated by TCRdb to the early 2020s). At the level of the whole study: TCR sequencing was performed for roughly 250 trial participants, of whom 207 were given two doses of AZD1222 and around 25 were given two doses of MenACWY control vaccine. Trial participants were enrolled by age into subgroups of 18-55, 56-69 and 70-plus years, and around 140, 26 and 57 TCR-sequenced participants, respectively, were included in these subgroups.

About this clone itself: This clone's antigen is unknown. No quality values exist for individual bases; no much larger clone is one base distant. Other DNA sequences in this sample translate to the same CDR3.

Study-wide findings and limitations: No day 14 peak-response samples were available, so repertoires were characterized only after the peak T cell response. Participants were mostly white British, with more females than males. The authors suggested clonal diversity may have been underestimated. Spike-specific TCR breadth and depth rose significantly after two AZD1222 doses compared with day 0 and with MenACWY recipients. Nearly half of unique spike-specific TCRs reportedly recognized epitopes outside regions mutated in the B.1.351 and B.1.1.7 variants. The whole spike protein was spanned by vaccine-associated CD4 TCRs, and dominant responses were seen in regions 160-218 and 743-854. Conclusions about previously exposed vaccinees are limited because only five to seven AZD1222 recipients were SARS-CoV-2 seropositive at baseline. The 56-69-year group was small, and its depth increase did not reach significance, likely because of low power.

From its cysteine to its phenylalanine, the CDR3 spans 12 amino acids. Only the CDR3 DNA stays, 36 bases, in frame from base 1. Looking up the germline V gene yields CDR1 KGHSH and CDR2 LQKENI. V is cut by 3 bases and J by 5 bases, and the space between the germline ends is 7 bases. The sample's time point, from its label and the paper: about 28 days (+/-7) after the second vaccine dose. AZD1222 recipients given second doses at about 4 weeks or at about 12 weeks were pooled, since spike-specific TCR depth and breadth were not found to differ between the two schedules. The vaccinee samples were drawn from two UK trials, COV001 and COV002, one of which was a single-blind randomized controlled phase 2/3 trial testing AZD1222 (ChAdOx1 nCoV-19) in healthy adults. For TCRbeta chain sequencing, PBMC samples from trial participants were taken at day 0 and at day 28 after the second dose. The CDR3 regions of human TCRbeta chains were analyzed by immunosequencing. The study's own analysis went as follows. TCRs in the repertoires were compared against a reference library of SARS-CoV-2-specific TCRs that had been generated with the MIRA antigen-specificity platform. Breadth meant the fraction of unique TCRs that were SARS-CoV-2-associated, whereas depth meant the fraction of total T cells that were SARS-CoV-2-associated. Each spike-specific TCR was assigned to its reactive spike region and to a CD4 or CD8 class using the MIRA data. Log10-transformed breadth and depth values were compared by one-way ANOVA with Sidak's multiple comparisons tests. TCRdb retrieved this table from immuneACCESS and kept in-frame rearrangements only. Not all clones are present; in checked studies, unresolved V genes account for under half, and no reason is known for the remainder. That table gives V, J and clone size, and the DNA gave D and trimming. The sample table lists approximately 130,000 clones, 89% of them with a count of one. The ten largest clones add up to over 9% of the sample.

Sequencing used peripheral blood, obtained 28 days after the second AZD1222 dose. In this chain, TRBV18 is recombined with TRBJ1-1, with the D gene call left open. This TCR derives from an adult who received the AZD1222 COVID-19 vaccine. Here the CDR3 is given as CASSPAGTEAFF. In nucleotides, the sequence is TGTGCCAGCTCACCGGCCGGGACTGAAGCTTTCTTT.